This T cell receptor beta chain is from a study of T cell responses to AZD1222 COVID-19 vaccine. This CDR3 has 11 residues. V lost 4 bases to trimming and J lost 5 bases, with 5 bases between them. Germline V gives CDR1 SEHNR, CDR2 FQNEAQ (reference sequence). Clones were read by immunoSEQ multiplex PCR, and TCRdb kept only the in-frame ones, dropping some. The sample includes around 67,000 clones, 83% of them seen just once. This TCR was recovered from an adult who received the AZD1222 COVID-19 vaccine. The source material was peripheral blood, sampled 28 days after the second AZD1222 dose. The J gene is TRBJ1-1, the V gene TRBV7-9; D is undetermined. CDR3 sequence (DNA): TGTGCCAGCAGCTCGCCGACTGAAGCTTTCTTT. The encoded protein is CASSSPTEAFF.